The 4 T cell receptor beta chains presented below share a single source sample, sequenced in a study of blood T cell repertoires in COVID-19. Clones were read by immunoSEQ multiplex PCR, and TCRdb kept only the in-frame ones, dropping some. This sample has 150,000 to 170,000 clones, with about 89% found just once. Source material: peripheral blood. The receptors originated from a man between 45 and 60 years old with acute or convalescent COVID-19.

V and J are TRBV28 and TRBJ1-2, with 9 bases matching TRBD1. Germline V lookup: CDR1 MDHEN, CDR2 SYDVKM. Unmatched junction bases numbered 6, after V lost 6 bases and J lost 7 bases. The CDR3 covers 13 residues. CDR3 loop: CASSQQGALGYTF. CDR3 DNA sequence: TGTGCCAGCAGCCAACAGGGGGCGCTTGGCTACACCTTC.

The chain recombines TRBV28 with TRBJ1-5; D might be TRBD1 (5 bases). This CDR3 contains 14 residues. Germline V gene sequence: CDR1 MDHEN, CDR2 SYDVKM. The V gene lost 2 bases and the J gene lost 7 bases, with 12 bases spanning the gap. This CDR3 reads CASSLVRGGQPQHF. The CDR3 bases are TGTGCCAGCAGTTTAGTGCGGGGGGGGCAGCCCCAGCATTTT.

The CDR3 spells CASSPLRGAGTEAFF. Here the CDR3 DNA reads TGTGCCAGCTCACCATTACGGGGGGCAGGGACTGAAGCTTTCTTT. V usage is TRBV18 and J usage is TRBJ1-1; D possibly corresponds to TRBD1 (6 bases). The CDR3 length is 15 residues. Trimming stripped 2 bases from V and 5 bases from J, with 15 bases between. Germline assignment: CDR1 KGHSH and CDR2 LQKENI.

V and J are TRBV4-1 and TRBJ2-7; 10 bases map to TRBD2. V lost 4 bases to trimming and J lost 4 bases; unmatched junction nucleotides: 7. CDR3 length: 15 residues. Germline-derived CDR1 and CDR2 are MGHRA and YSYEKL. CDR3: CASSRAPSGSYEQYF. For the CDR3, the DNA is TGCGCCAGCAGCCGAGCTCCTAGCGGGAGTTACGAGCAGTACTTC.